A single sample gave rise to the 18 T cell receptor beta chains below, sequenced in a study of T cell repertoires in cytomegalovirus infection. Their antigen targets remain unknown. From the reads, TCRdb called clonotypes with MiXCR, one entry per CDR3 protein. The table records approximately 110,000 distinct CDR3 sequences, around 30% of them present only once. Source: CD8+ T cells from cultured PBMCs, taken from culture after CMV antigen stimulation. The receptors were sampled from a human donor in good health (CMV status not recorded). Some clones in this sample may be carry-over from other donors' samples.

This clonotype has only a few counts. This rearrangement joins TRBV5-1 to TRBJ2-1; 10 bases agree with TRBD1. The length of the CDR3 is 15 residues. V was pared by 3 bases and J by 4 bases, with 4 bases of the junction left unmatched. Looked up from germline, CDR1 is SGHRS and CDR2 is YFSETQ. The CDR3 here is CASSSGDRGYNEQFF. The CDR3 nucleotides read TGCGCCAGCAGCTCGGGGGACAGGGGTTACAATGAGCAGTTCTTC.

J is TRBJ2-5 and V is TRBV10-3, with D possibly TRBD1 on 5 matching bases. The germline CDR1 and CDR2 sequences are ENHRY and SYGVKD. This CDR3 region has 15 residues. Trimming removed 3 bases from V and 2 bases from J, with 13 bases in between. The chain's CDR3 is CAISDVGDSQETQYF. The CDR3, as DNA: TGTGCCATCAGTGATGTCGGAGACAGTCAAGAGACCCAGTACTTC.

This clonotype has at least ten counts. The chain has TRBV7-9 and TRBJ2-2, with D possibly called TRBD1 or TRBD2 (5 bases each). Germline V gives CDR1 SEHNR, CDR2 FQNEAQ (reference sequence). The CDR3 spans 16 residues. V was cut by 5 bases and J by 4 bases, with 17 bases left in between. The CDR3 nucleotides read TGTGCCAGCAGCGCCAAAATGGGGGTCGGCACCGGGGAGCTGTTTTTT. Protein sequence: CASSAKMGVGTGELFF.

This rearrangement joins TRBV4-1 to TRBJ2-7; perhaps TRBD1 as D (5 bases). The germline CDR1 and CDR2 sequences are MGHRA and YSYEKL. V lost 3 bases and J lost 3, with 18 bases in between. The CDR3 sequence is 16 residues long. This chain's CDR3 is CASSHPAAGLIYEQYF. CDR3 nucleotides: TGCGCCAGCAGCCATCCCGCGGCAGGGTTAATCTACGAGCAGTACTTC.

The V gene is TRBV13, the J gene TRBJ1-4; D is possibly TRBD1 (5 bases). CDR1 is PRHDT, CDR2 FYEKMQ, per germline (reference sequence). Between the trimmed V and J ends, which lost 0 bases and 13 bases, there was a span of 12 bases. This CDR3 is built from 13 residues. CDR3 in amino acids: CASSLGSPGRLFF. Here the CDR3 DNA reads TGTGCCAGCAGCTTAGGGAGCCCGGGACGACTGTTTTTT.

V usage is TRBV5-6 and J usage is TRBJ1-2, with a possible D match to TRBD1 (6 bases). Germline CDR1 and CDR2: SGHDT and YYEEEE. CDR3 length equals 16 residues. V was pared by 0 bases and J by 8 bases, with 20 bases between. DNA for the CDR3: TGTGCCAGCAGCTTGGCCGGGGGGGCAACCACCCGGGGCTACACCTTC. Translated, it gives CASSLAGGATTRGYTF.

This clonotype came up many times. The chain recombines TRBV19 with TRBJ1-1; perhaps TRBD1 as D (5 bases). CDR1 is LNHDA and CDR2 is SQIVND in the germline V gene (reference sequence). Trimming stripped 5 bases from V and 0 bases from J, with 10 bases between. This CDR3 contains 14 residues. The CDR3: CASSPAGLNTEAFF. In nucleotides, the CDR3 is TGTGCCAGTAGTCCCGCAGGGTTGAACACTGAAGCTTTCTTT.

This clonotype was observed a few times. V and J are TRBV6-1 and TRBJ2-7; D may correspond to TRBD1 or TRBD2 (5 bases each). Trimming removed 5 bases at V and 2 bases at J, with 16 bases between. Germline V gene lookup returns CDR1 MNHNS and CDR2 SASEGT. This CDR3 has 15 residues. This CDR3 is CASSPGDRATYEQYF. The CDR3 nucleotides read TGTGCCAGCAGTCCTGGGGACCGGGCGACCTACGAGCAGTACTTC.

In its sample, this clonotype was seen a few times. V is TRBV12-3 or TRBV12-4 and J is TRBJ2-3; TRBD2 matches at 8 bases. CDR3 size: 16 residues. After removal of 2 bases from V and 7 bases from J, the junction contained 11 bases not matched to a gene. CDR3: CASSLLGGGPENTQYF. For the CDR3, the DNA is TGTGCCAGCAGTTTACTCGGCGGGGGGCCCGAGAATACGCAGTATTTT.

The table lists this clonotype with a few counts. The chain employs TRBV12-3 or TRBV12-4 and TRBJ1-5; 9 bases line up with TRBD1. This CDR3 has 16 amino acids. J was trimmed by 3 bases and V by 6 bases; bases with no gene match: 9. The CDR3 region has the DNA TGTGCCAGCAGACCCGACAGGGGGAAGGACAATCAGCCCCAGCATTTT. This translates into CASRPDRGKDNQPQHF.

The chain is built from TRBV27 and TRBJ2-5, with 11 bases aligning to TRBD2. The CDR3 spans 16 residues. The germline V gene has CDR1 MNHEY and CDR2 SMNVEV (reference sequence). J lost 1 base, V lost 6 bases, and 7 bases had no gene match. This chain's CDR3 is CASRELAGVPQETQYF. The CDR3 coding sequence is TGTGCCAGCAGAGAACTAGCGGGGGTCCCCCAAGAGACCCAGTACTTC.

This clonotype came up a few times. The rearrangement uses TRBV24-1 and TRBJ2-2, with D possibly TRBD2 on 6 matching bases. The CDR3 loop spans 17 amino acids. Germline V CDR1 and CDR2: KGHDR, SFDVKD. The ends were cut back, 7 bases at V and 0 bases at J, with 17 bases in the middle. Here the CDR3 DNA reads TGTGCCACCAGGCCGGGACTGTCCGATACGAACACCGGGGAGCTGTTTTTT. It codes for CATRPGLSDTNTGELFF.

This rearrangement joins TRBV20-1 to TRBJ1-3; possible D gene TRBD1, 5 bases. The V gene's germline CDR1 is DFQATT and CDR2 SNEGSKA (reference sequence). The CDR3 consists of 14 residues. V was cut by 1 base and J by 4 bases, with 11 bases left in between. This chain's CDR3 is CSARVGAAGNTIYF. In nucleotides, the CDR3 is TGCAGTGCTAGAGTTGGGGCGGCAGGAAACACCATATATTTT.

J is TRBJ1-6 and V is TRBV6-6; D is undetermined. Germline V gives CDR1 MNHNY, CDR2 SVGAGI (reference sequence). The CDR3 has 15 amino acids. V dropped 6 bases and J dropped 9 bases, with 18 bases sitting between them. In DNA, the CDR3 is TGTGCCAGCAGCCCCTCGGGCGGAGGAGCTTCACCCCTCCACTTT. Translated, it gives CASSPSGGGASPLHF.

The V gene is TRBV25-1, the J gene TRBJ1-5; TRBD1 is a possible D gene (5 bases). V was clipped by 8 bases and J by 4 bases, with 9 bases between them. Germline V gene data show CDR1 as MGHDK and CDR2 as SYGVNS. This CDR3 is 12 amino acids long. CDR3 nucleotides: TGTGCCAGCTCCAGGGAGAATCAGCCCCAGCATTTT. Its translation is CASSRENQPQHF.

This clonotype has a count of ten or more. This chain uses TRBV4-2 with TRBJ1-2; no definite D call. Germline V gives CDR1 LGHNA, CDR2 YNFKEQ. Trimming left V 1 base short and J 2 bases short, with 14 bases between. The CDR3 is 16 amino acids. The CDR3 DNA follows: TGTGCCAGCAGCCAAGTCGAGGTGGACCTAAACTATGGCTACACCTTC. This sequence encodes CASSQVEVDLNYGYTF.

The CDR3 DNA follows: TGTGCCAGCTCCGATCCCACAGATACGCAGTATTTT. Translated: CASSDPTDTQYF. V usage is TRBV6-5 and J usage is TRBJ2-3; D call uncertain. Germline lookup yields CDR1 MNHEY and CDR2 SVGAGI. The V end was cut by 8 bases, the J end by 2 bases, with 8 bases between. This CDR3 contains 12 residues.

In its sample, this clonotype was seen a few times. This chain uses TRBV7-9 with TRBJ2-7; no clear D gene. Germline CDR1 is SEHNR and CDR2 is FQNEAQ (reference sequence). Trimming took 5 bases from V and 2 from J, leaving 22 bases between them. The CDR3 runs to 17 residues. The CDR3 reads CASSALGGSPPPYEQYF. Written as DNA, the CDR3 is TGTGCCAGCAGCGCCCTAGGCGGCAGCCCCCCACCCTACGAGCAGTACTTC.